A single sample gave rise to the 15 T cell receptor beta chains below, sequenced in a study of T cell repertoires in cytomegalovirus infection. One entry per CDR3 protein, called by TCRdb with MiXCR from the reads. The table records some 350,000 distinct CDR3 sequences, around 29% of them present only once. No cognate antigen is known for these TCRs. The sequences come from cultured PBMCs, collected from culture after CMV antigen stimulation. These receptor sequences come from a human donor in good health (CMV status not recorded). Some clones in this sample may be carry-over from other donors' samples.

The chain is built from TRBV5-1 and TRBJ2-6; D gene uncertain. Germline loops: CDR1 SGHRS, CDR2 YFSETQ. V was clipped by 0 bases and J by 2 bases, with 12 bases between them. The CDR3 has 17 residues. DNA of the CDR3: TGCGCCAGCAGCTTGGAGGGTTCAGGAGCTGGGGCCAACGTCCTGACTTTC. Protein sequence: CASSLEGSGAGANVLTF.

In its sample, this clonotype was seen many times. V usage is TRBV7-2 and J usage is TRBJ2-5; D is perhaps TRBD2 (6 bases). Trimming pared 0 bases from V and 0 bases from J, leaving 14 bases between. The CDR3 has 17 amino acids. Germline CDR1 reads SGHTA; CDR2 reads FQGNSA. The CDR3 DNA reads TGTGCCAGCAGCTTAGCGGGACGGGGGACGTACCAAGAGACCCAGTACTTC. Its translation is CASSLAGRGTYQETQYF. The full variable domain, its missing parts supplied by reference TRBV7-2 and TRBJ2-5, is GAGVSQSPSNKVTEKGKDVELRCDPISGHTALYWYRQSLGQGLEFLIYFQGNSAPDKSGLPSDRFSAERTGGSVSTLTIQRTQQEDSAVYLCASSLAGRGTYQETQYFGPGTRLLVL.

In regard to this clonotype: This could be a read error, since a much larger clone is one nucleotide away. The V call is TRBV7-2, the J call TRBJ2-2; D is undetermined. Germline V gene data show CDR1 as SGHTA and CDR2 as FQGNSA. The CDR3 spans 14 residues. The DNA of the CDR3 is TGTGGCAGCAGCTTCAGGAGCGACACCGGGGAGCTGTTTTTT. Its protein product is CGSSFRSDTGELFF.

The chain employs TRBV19 and TRBJ2-1; D may be TRBD2 (7 bases). Trimming took 7 bases from V and 4 from J, leaving 20 bases between them. The CDR3 covers 16 residues. CDR1 and CDR2 from the germline V gene are LNHDA and SQIVND (reference sequence). Here the CDR3 reads CASTLRGLAEYNEQFF. The CDR3 coding sequence is TGTGCCAGTACCCTCCGGGGGCTAGCGGAATACAATGAGCAGTTCTTC.

V usage is TRBV12-3 or TRBV12-4 and J usage is TRBJ1-4, with 8 positions matching TRBD1. This CDR3 is built from 14 residues. J lost 8 bases, V lost 6 bases, and 8 bases had no gene match. This chain's CDR3 is CASSTGGLPEKLFF. Written as DNA, the CDR3 is TGTGCCAGCAGCACAGGGGGTCTTCCCGAAAAACTGTTTTTT.

The rearrangement joins TRBV6-1 to TRBJ2-7, with TRBD1 matching 9 bases. This CDR3 has 15 residues. J was trimmed by 5 bases and V by 2 bases; bases with no gene match: 7. Germline assignment: CDR1 MNHNS and CDR2 SASEGT. The CDR3 protein is CASSEPTGTGNEQYF. DNA for the CDR3: TGTGCCAGCAGTGAACCCACCGGGACAGGGAACGAGCAGTACTTC.

The rearrangement links TRBV7-6 to TRBJ2-1; 8 positions match TRBD1. V dropped 1 base and J dropped 3; count of bases not matched to a gene: 8. Germline CDR1 reads SGHVS; CDR2 reads FNYEAQ. The CDR3 is 17 amino acids. The DNA for the CDR3 is TGTGCCAGCAGCTTAGGAATCAGGGGGCCCGTCTACAATGAGCAGTTCTTC. Its protein is CASSLGIRGPVYNEQFF.

This clonotype was recorded many times. The J gene is TRBJ2-7, the V gene TRBV19, with TRBD1 matching 7 bases. This CDR3 contains 17 residues. J gave up 0 bases and V 5 bases, and 13 bases lay outside the gene matches. Germline-derived CDR1 and CDR2 are LNHDA and SQIVND (reference sequence). The CDR3 DNA follows: TGTGCCAGTAGTGATGGGACAGTGACCTTTAGCTCCTACGAGCAGTACTTC. Protein product: CASSDGTVTFSSYEQYF.

The chain joins TRBV4-1 to TRBJ2-7; D possibly uses TRBD1 or TRBD2 (5 bases each). Trimming pared 1 base from V and 10 bases from J, leaving 11 bases between. Germline assignment: CDR1 MGHRA and CDR2 YSYEKL. The length of the CDR3 is 12 residues. This CDR3 reads CASSQVGGQQYF. The CDR3 bases are TGCGCCAGCAGCCAAGTAGGAGGACAACAGTACTTC.

This clonotype appeared many times. The chain uses TRBV20-1 and TRBJ1-2, with 7 bases identical to TRBD1. The CDR3 sequence is 15 residues long. With V trimmed by 1 base and J by 3 bases, 8 bases remained unmatched. The germline gives CDR1 DFQATT, CDR2 SNEGSKA (reference sequence). CDR3 sequence reads: CSARVLRQGYYGYTF. CDR3 coding DNA: TGCAGTGCTAGAGTCTTAAGACAGGGCTACTATGGCTACACCTTC.

The chain recombines TRBV20-1 with TRBJ1-5; D gene unclear. Germline CDR1 reads DFQATT; CDR2 reads SNEGSKA (reference sequence). The germline V and J ends were trimmed by 0 bases and 6 bases, with 12 bases remaining between them. The CDR3 has 14 amino acids. In DNA form, the CDR3 reads TGCAGTGCTAGAGATCGTCGAGGGTTTCAGCCCCAGCATTTT. Protein: CSARDRRGFQPQHF.

V and J are TRBV11-2 and TRBJ2-2; D unclear. Germline-derived CDR1 and CDR2 are SGHAT and FQNNGV. V lost 3 bases and J 3 bases, leaving 11 bases between the germline ends. The CDR3 runs 15 residues. The CDR3 bases are TGTGCCAGCAGCTTCCGGCTGGGGTACACCGGGGAGCTGTTTTTT. Translated: CASSFRLGYTGELFF.

This clonotype has ten or more counts. The chain combines TRBV7-2 with TRBJ2-5; TRBD2 matches 11 bases. V was pared by 5 bases and J by 3 bases, with 5 bases of the junction left unmatched. This CDR3 spans 15 amino acids. The germline CDR1 and CDR2 sequences are SGHTA and FQGNSA. Written as DNA, the CDR3 is TGTGCCAGCAGCCCACAGACTAGCGGGAAAGAGACCCAGTACTTC. Its protein is CASSPQTSGKETQYF. Using reference TRBV7-2 and TRBJ2-5 for the parts outside the CDR3, the full variable domain is GAGVSQSPSNKVTEKGKDVELRCDPISGHTALYWYRQSLGQGLEFLIYFQGNSAPDKSGLPSDRFSAERTGGSVSTLTIQRTQQEDSAVYLCASSPQTSGKETQYFGPGTRLLVL.

CDR3 coding DNA: TGCAGCGTTGAAGATCCGGAAGTCAATGAGCAGTTCTTC. Protein: CSVEDPEVNEQFF. The V and J genes are TRBV29-1 and TRBJ2-1, with no clear D. CDR1 and CDR2 from the germline V gene are SQVTM and ANQGSEA. This CDR3 region has 13 residues. V gave up 0 bases and J gave up 6 bases, with 9 bases separating them.

The gene calls are TRBV15 and TRBJ1-2, with 12 bases fitting TRBD1. With V trimmed by 5 bases and J by 7 bases, 8 bases remained unmatched. Looked up from germline, CDR1 is LNHNV and CDR2 is YYDKDF (reference sequence). The CDR3 spans 15 residues. DNA for the CDR3: TGTGCCACCAGCCGAAGGGACAGGGGGCTCTCTGGCTACACCTTC. It specifies CATSRRDRGLSGYTF.